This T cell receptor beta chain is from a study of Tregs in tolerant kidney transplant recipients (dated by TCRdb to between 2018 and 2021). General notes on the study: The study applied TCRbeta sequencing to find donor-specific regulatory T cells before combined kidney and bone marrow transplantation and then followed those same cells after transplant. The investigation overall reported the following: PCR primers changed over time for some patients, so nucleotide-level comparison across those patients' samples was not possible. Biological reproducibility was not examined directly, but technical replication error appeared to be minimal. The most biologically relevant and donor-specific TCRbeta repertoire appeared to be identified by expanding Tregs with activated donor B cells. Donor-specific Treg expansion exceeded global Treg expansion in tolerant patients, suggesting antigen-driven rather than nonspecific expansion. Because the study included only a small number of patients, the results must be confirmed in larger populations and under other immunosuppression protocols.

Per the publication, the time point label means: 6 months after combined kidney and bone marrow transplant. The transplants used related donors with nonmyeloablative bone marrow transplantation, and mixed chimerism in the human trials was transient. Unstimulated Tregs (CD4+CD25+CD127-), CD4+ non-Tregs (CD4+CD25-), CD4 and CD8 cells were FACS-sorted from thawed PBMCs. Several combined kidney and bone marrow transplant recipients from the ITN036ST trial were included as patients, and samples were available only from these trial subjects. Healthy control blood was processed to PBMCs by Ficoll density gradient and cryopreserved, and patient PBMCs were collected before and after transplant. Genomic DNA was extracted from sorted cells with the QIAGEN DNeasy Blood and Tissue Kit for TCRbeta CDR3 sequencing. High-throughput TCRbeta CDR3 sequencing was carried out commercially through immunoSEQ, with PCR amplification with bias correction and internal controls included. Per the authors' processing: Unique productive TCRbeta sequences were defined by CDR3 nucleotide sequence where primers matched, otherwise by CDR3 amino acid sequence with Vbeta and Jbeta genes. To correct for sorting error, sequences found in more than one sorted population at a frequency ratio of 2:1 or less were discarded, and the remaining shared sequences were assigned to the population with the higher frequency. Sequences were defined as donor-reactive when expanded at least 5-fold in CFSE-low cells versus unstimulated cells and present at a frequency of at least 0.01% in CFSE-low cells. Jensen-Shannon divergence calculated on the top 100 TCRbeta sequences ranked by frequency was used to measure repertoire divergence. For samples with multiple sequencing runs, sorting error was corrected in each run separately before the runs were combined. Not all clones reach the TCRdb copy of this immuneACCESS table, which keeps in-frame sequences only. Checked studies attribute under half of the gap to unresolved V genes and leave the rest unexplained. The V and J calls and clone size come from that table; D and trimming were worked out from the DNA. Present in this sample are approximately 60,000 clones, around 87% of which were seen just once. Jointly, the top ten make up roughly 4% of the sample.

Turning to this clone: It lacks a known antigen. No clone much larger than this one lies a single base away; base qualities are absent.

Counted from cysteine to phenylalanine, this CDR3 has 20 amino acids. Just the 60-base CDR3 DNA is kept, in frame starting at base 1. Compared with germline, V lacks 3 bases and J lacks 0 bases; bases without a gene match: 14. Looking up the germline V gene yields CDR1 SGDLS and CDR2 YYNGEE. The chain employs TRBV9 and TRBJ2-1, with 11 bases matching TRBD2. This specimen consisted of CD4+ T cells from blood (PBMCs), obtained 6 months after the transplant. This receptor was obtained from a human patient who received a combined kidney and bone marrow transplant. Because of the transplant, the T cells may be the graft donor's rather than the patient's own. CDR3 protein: CASSDRGLAVTESSYNEQFF. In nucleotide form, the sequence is TGTGCCAGCAGCGACCGGGGACTAGCGGTTACCGAGAGCTCCTACAATGAGCAGTTCTTC.